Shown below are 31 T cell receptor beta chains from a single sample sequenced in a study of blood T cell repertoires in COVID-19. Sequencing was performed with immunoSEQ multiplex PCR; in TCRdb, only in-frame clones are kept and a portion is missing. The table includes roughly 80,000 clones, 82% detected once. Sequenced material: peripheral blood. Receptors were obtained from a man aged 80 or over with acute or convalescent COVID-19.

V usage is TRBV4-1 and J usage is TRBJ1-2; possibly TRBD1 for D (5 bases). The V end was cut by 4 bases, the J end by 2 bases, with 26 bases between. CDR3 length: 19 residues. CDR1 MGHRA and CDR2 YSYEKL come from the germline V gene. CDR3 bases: TGCGCCAGCAGCCGTACGGATGGGACTGGAGGAACCACAAACTATGGCTACACCTTC. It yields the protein CASSRTDGTGGTTNYGYTF.

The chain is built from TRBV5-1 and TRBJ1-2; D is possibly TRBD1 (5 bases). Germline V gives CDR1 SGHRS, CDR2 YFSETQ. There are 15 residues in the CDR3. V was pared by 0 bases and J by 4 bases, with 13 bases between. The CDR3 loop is CASSLGPGVSYGYTF. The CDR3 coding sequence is TGCGCCAGCAGCTTGGGACCGGGGGTCAGCTATGGCTACACCTTC.

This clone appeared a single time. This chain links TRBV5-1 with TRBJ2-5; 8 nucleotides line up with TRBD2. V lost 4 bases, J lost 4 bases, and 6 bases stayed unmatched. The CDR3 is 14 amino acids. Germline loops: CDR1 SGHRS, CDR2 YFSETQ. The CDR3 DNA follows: TGCGCCAGCAGCCCCGGGGGGGGGCGAGAGACCCAGTACTTC. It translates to CASSPGGGRETQYF.

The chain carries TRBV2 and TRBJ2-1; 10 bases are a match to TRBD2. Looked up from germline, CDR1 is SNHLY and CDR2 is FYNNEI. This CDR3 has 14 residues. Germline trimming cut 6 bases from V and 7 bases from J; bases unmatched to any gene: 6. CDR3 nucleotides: TGTGCCAGCAGGCCTAGCGGGGGTAGTAATGAGCAGTTCTTC. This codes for CASRPSGGSNEQFF.

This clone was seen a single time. The CDR3 DNA reads TGTGCCAGCAGCCAGACCCAATCTGCGGGGAACACCGGGGAGCTGTTTTTT. Translating gives CASSQTQSAGNTGELFF. The chain combines TRBV3-1 (or the pseudogene TRBV3-2) with TRBJ2-2, with a weak D call TRBD2 (5 bases). V shed 3 bases and J shed 1 base, with 15 bases lying between them. CDR1 is LGHDT and CDR2 is YNNKEL in the germline V gene (reference sequence). This CDR3 region has 17 residues.

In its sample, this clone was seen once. The CDR3 DNA follows: TGTGCCAGCAGCTTAGGGACAGGGCCTGGCTACACCTTC. Amino acids: CASSLGTGPGYTF. The rearrangement links TRBV11-1 to TRBJ1-2; 8 nucleotides align to TRBD1. The CDR3 consists of 13 residues. Trimming removed 1 base from V and 7 bases from J; junction bases left unmatched: 2. Germline-derived CDR1 and CDR2 are SGHAT and FQDESV (reference sequence).

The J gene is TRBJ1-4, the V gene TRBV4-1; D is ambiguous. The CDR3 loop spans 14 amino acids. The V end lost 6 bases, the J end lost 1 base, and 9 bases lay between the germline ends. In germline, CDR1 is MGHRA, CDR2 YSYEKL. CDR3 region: CASRPGGTNEKLFF. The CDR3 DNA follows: TGCGCCAGCAGGCCGGGAGGAACTAATGAAAAACTGTTTTTT.

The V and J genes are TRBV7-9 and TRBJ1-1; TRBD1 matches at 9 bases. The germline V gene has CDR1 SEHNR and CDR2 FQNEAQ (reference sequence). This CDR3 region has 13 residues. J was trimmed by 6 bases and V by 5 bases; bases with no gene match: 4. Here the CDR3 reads CASSPDRGAEAFF. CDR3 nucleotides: TGTGCCAGCAGCCCCGACAGGGGGGCTGAAGCTTTCTTT. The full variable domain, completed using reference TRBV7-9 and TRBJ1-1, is DTGVSQNPRHKITKRGQNVTFRCDPISEHNRLYWYRQTLGQGPEFLTYFQNEAQLEKSRLLSDRFSAERPKGSFSTLEIQRTEQGDSAMYLCASSPDRGAEAFFGQGTRLTVV.

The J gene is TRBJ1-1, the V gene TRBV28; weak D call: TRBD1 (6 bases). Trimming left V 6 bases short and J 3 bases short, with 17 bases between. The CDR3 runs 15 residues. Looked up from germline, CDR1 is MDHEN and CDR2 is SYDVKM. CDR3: CASRARGFGDTEAFF. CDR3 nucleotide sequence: TGTGCCAGCAGGGCCAGGGGATTCGGTGACACTGAAGCTTTCTTT. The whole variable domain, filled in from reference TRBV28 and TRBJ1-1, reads DVKVTQSSRYLVKRTGEKVFLECVQDMDHENMFWYRQDPGLGLRLIYFSYDVKMKEKGDIPEGYSVSREKKERFSLILESASTNQTSMYLCASRARGFGDTEAFFGQGTRLTVV.

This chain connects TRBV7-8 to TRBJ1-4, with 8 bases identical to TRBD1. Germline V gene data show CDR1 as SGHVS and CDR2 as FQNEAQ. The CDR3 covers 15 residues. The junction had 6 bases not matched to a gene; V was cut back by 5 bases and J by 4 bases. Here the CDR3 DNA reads TGTGCCAGCAGCCACAGACAGGGGAGTAATGAAAAACTGTTTTTT. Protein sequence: CASSHRQGSNEKLFF.

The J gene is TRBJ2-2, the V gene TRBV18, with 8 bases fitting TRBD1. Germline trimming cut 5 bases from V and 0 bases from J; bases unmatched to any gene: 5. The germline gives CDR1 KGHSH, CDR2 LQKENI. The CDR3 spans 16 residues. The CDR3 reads CASSGQGGTNTGELFF. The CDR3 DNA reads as TGTGCCAGCTCAGGACAGGGAGGAACGAACACCGGGGAGCTGTTTTTT.

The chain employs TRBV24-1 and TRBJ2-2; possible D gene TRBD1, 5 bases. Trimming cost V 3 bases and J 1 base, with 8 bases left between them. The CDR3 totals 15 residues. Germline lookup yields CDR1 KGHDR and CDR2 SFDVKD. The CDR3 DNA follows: TGTGCCACCAGTGATAGAAGGGGGAACACCGGGGAGCTGTTTTTT. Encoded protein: CATSDRRGNTGELFF.

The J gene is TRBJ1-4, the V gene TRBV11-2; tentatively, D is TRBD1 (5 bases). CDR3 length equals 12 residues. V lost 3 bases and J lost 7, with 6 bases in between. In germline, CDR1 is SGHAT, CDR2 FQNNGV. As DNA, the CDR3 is TGTGCCAGCAGCTTCGGGGGTGAAAAACTGTTTTTT. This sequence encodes CASSFGGEKLFF. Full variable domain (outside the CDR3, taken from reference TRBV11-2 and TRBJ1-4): EAGVAQSPRYKIIEKRQSVAFWCNPISGHATLYWYQQILGQGPKLLIQFQNNGVVDDSQLPKDRFSAERLKGVDSTLKIQPAKLEDSAVYLCASSFGGEKLFFGSGTQLSVL.

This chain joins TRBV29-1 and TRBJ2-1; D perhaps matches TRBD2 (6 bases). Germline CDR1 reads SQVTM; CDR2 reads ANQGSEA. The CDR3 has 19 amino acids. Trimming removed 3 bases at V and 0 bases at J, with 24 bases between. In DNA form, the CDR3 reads TGCAGCGTTGACCCTGAGGAAGCGGGCGGGTGGAGCTCCTACAATGAGCAGTTCTTC. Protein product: CSVDPEEAGGWSSYNEQFF.

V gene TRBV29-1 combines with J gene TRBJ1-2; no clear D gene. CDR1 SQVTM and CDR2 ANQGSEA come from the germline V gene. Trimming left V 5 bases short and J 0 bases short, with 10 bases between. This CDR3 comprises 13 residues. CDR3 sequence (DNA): TGCAGCGTTCCCATGGAGGCTAACTATGGCTACACCTTC. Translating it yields CSVPMEANYGYTF.

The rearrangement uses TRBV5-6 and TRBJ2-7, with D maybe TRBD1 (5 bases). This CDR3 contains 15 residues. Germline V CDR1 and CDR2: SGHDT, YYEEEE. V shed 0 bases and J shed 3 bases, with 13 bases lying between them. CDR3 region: CASSLEQARHYEQYF. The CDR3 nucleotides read TGTGCCAGCAGCTTGGAACAGGCTCGTCACTACGAGCAGTACTTC.

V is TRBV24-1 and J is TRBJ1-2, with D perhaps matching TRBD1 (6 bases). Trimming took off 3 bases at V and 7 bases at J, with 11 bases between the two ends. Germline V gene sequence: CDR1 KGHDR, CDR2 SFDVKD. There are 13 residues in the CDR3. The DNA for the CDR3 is TGTGCCACCAGTGATAGGGGGTTTGGTGGCTACACCTTC. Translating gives CATSDRGFGGYTF.

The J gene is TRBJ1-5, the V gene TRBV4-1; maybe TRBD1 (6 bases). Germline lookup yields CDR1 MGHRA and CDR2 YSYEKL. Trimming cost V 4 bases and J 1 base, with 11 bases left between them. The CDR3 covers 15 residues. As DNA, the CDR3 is TGCGCCAGCAGCCTTCCCGGGACAAGCAATCAGCCCCAGCATTTT. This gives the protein CASSLPGTSNQPQHF.

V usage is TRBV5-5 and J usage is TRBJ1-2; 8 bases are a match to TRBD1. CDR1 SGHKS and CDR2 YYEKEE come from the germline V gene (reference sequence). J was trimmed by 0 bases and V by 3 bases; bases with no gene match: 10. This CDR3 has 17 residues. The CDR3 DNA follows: TGTGCCAGCAGCTGGGGGCCGGGACAGGAGTCTAACTATGGCTACACCTTC. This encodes CASSWGPGQESNYGYTF.

The CDR3 DNA sequence: TGTGCCAGCAGCTTGGATGGGTTGGCAGGCGAGCAGTACTTC. Its protein is CASSLDGLAGEQYF. The chain uses TRBV5-4 and TRBJ2-7; D gene unclear. Trimming took off 0 bases at V and 6 bases at J, with 13 bases between the two ends. The CDR3 has 14 residues. From germline, CDR1 is SGHNT and CDR2 YYREEE (reference sequence).

In nucleotides, the CDR3 is TGCGCCAGCAGCCAAGGTCCCGTCCCGACAGGCTATGGCTACACCTTC. This gives the protein CASSQGPVPTGYGYTF. This chain connects TRBV4-1 to TRBJ1-2; D is perhaps TRBD1 (6 bases). The V end was cut by 1 base, the J end by 4 bases, with 16 bases between. CDR1 is MGHRA, CDR2 YSYEKL, per germline. This CDR3 region has 16 residues.

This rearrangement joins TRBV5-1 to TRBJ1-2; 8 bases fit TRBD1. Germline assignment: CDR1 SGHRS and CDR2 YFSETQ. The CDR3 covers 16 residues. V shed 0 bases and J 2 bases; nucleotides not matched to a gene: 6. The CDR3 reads CASSLDGDRTNYGYTF. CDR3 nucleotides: TGCGCCAGCAGCTTGGATGGGGACAGGACCAACTATGGCTACACCTTC.

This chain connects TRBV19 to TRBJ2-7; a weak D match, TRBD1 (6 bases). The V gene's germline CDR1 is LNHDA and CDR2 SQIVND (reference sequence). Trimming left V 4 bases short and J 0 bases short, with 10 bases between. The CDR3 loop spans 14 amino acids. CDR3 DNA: TGTGCCAGTAGTAGGACAGTATCCTCCTACGAGCAGTACTTC. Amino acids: CASSRTVSSYEQYF. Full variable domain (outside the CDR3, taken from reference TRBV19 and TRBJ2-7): DGGITQSPKYLFRKEGQNVTLSCEQNLNHDAMYWYRQDPGQGLRLIYYSQIVNDFQKGDIAEGYSVSREKKESFPLTVTSAQKNPTAFYLCASSRTVSSYEQYFGPGTRLTVT.

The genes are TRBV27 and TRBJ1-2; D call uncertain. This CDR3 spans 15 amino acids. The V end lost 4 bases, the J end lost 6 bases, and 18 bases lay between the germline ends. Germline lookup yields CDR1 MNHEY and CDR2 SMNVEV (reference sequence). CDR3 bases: TGTGCCAGCAGTTCCCACCCGAGCGGGGTCGATGGCTACACCTTC. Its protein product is CASSSHPSGVDGYTF.

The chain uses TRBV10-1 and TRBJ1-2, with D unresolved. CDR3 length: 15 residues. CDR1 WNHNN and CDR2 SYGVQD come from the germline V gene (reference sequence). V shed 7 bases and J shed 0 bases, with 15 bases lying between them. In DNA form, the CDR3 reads TGCGCCAGCAATCTCCTCGCGGATGCTAACTATGGCTACACCTTC. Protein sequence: CASNLLADANYGYTF.

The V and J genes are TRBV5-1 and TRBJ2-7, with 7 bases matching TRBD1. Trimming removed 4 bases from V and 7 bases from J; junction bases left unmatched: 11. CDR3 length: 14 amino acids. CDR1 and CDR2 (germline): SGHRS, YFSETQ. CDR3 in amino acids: CASSTGVDPGEQYF. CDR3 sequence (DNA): TGCGCCAGCAGCACAGGGGTGGACCCGGGGGAGCAGTACTTC.

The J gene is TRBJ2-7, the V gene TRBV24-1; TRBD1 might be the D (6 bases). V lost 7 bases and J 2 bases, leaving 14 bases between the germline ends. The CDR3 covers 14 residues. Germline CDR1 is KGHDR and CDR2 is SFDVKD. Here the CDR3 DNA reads TGTGCCACCAGAGTCAGGGGATCAACCTACGAGCAGTACTTC. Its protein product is CATRVRGSTYEQYF.

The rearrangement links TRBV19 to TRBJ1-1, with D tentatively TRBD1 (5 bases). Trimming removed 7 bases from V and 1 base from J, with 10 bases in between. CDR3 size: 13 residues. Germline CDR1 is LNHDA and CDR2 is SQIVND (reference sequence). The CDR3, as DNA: TGTGCCAGTATAAGACAGCAGAACACTGAAGCTTTCTTT. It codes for CASIRQQNTEAFF.

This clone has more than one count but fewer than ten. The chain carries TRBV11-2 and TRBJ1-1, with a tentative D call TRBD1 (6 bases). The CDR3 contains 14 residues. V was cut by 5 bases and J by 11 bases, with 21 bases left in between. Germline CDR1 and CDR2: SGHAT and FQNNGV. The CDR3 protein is CASSKNGQGREAFF. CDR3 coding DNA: TGTGCCAGCAGCAAAAACGGCCAGGGGAGGGAGGCTTTCTTT.

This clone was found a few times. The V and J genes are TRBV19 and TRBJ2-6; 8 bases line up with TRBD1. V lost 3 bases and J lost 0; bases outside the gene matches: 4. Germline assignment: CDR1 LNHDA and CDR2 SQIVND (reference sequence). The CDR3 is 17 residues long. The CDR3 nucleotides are TGTGCCAGTAGTATCCAGGGGGCGGACTCTGGGGCCAACGTCCTGACTTTC. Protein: CASSIQGADSGANVLTF.

The CDR3 is CASRRQGANSYEQYF. CDR3 DNA: TGTGCCAGCAGGAGACAGGGGGCAAACTCCTACGAGCAGTACTTC. The rearrangement joins TRBV3-1 (or the pseudogene TRBV3-2) to TRBJ2-7; 10 bases are a match to TRBD1. The CDR3 covers 15 residues. Germline V gives CDR1 LGHDT, CDR2 YNNKEL (reference sequence). Trimming cost V 6 bases and J 0 bases; bases outside gene matches: 5.